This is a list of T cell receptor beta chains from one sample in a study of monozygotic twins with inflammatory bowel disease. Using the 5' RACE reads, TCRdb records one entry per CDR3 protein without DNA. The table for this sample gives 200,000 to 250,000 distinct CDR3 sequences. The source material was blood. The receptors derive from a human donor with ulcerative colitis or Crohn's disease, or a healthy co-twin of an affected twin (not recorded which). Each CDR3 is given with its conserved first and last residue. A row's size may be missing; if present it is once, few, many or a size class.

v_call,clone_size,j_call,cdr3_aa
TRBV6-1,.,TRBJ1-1,CASSEPTLGTEAFF
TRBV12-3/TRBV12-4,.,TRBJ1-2,CASSSGGWDGYTF
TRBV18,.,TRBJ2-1,CASSPPGREGYNEHFF
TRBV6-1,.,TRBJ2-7,CASSEVPDRVYEQYF
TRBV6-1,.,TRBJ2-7,CASSSGNVGGYEQYF
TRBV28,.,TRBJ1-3,CASSPGGRNTIYF
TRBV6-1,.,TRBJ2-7,CASTWERSSYEQYF
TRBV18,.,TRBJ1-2,CASSPPTGEDTF
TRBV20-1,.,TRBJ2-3,CSAPKGGATDTQYF
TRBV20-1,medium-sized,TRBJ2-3,CSARVEVADTQYF
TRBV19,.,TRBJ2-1,CASSSRSGRSYNEQFF
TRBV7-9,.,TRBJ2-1,CASSFEAGGSYNEQFF
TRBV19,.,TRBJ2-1,CASSIPNRGDEQFF
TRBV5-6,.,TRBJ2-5,CASSPANLPGGHETQYF
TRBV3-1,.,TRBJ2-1,CASSQVTGGNEQFF
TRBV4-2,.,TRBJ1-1,CASSQAVEGGLSTEAFF
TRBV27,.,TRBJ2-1,CASSSYPGGSYNEQFF
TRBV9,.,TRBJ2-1,CASSVAILSGEQFF
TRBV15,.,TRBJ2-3,CATSSSSAYTDTQYF
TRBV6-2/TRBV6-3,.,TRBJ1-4,CASTTTGTTDEKLFF
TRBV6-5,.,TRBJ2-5,CASSYGGGAGETQYF
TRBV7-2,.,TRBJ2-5,CASSLIRGSAETQYF
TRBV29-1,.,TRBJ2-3,CSTAGTSGTDTQYF
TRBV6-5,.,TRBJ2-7,CASSFRQGGTYEQYF
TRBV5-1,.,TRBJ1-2,CASSLNTGGYGYTF
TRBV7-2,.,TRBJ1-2,CASSFEGRIYGYTF
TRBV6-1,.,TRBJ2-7,CASSEVTGSYEQYF
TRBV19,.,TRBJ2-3,CASTGSSTDTQYF
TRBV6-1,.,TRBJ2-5,CASSAAPGAGMQETQYF
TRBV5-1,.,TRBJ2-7,CASSLWTGEQYF
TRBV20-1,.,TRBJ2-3,CSVGGGGTDTQYF
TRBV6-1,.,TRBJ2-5,CASSTTSGSIETQYF
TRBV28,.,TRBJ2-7,CASERDLSSYEQYF
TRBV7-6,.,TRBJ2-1,CASSLDLAGGGHEQFF
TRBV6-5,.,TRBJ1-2,CASSYGTGGNVGYTF
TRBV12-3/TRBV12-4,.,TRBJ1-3,CASSTRTENTIYF
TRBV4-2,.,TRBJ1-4,CASSQEGQGFEKLFF
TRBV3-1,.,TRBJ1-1,CASSQDGGPFKAFF
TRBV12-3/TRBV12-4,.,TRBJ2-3,CASTVTSGNTQYF
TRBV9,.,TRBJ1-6,CASSQVGSNSPLHF
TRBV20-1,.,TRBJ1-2,CRADRDGGNYGYTF
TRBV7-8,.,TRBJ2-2,CASSTRGLTGVNTGELFF
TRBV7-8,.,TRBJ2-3,CASSTDRVHTDTQYF
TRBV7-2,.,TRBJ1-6,CASSWGRVIYNSPLHF
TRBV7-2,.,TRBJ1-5,CASSLGAQGAYNQPQHF
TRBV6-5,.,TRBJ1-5,CASSSPDRRGNQPQHF
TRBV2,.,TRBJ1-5,CATKAGAESPQHF
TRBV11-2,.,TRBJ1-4,CASSRDSNSLGHEKLFF
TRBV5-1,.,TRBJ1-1,CASSLDRGYTEAFF
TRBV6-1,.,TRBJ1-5,CASSEGGGAGGYSNQPQHF
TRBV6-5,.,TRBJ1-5,CASSYSTDGNQPQHF
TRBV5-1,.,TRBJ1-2,CASSPGQGAVGYTF
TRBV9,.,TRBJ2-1,CASSVALAGEGEQFF
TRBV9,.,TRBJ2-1,CASSVADTSGEGYNEQFF
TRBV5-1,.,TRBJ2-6,CASSPAQGPISGANVLTF